The present TCR beta chain was sequenced within a study of T cell responses to AZD1222 COVID-19 vaccine (dated by TCRdb to about 2021). In terms of the full investigation: TCR sequencing covered more than 230 trial participants: around 210 given two doses of AZD1222 and 26 given two doses of MenACWY control vaccine. Trial participants were enrolled into age subgroups of 18-55, 56-69 and 70-plus years, which contained 148, 28 and 57 TCR-sequenced participants, respectively.

This clone was counted between two and nine times. Its target antigen remains unknown. Base qualities are not recorded, but no much larger clone differs from it by a single base. CDR1 and CDR2 are read off the germline V gene as KGHSH and LQKENI. V is reduced by 4 bases and J by 2 bases, leaving a spacing of 11 bases between them. The CDR3 measures 14 amino acids from cysteine to phenylalanine. The DNA shown is the 42-base CDR3, in frame from base 1. This specimen's time point label, per the study, means: about 28 days (+/-7) after the second vaccine dose. AZD1222 recipients whose second dose came at about 4 weeks and those whose second dose came at about 12 weeks were combined into one group, since spike-specific TCR depth and breadth did not differ between the two schedules. The vaccinee samples were drawn from two UK trials, COV001 and COV002, one of which was a single-blind randomized controlled phase 2/3 trial testing AZD1222 (ChAdOx1 nCoV-19) in healthy adults. For TCRbeta chain sequencing, PBMC samples were collected from trial participants at day 0 and at day 28 after the second dose.

The research as a whole found: Most participants were white British and females outnumbered males, and the authors suggested that clonal diversity may have been underestimated. Because no day 14 peak-response samples were available, repertoires were characterized only after the peak T cell response. Spike-specific TCR breadth and depth rose significantly after two AZD1222 doses compared with day 0 and with MenACWY recipients. Conclusions about previously exposed vaccinees were limited because only five to seven AZD1222 recipients were SARS-CoV-2 seropositive at baseline. Vaccine-associated CD4 TCRs spanned the whole spike protein, with dominant responses in regions 160-218 and 743-854. In the small 56-69-year group, the increase in depth fell short of significance, most likely because of low power. Reportedly, close to half of the unique spike-specific TCRs recognized epitopes lying outside the regions that are mutated in the B.1.351 and B.1.1.7 variants.

The CDR3 regions of human TCRbeta chains were subjected to immunosequencing. The study's processing was this. TCRs in the repertoires were matched against a reference library of SARS-CoV-2-specific TCRs that had been generated with the MIRA antigen-specificity platform. Breadth meant the fraction of unique TCRs that were SARS-CoV-2-associated, whereas depth meant the fraction of total T cells that were SARS-CoV-2-associated. Using the MIRA data, each spike-specific TCR was mapped to the spike region that the TCR reacts to and placed in a CD4 or CD8 class. Log10-transformed breadth and depth values were compared by one-way ANOVA with Sidak's multiple comparisons tests. The immuneACCESS repertoire file appears here via TCRdb, limited to in-frame rearrangements. These files lack a portion of the clones; in checked studies, under half of the deficit traces to unresolved V genes, and the cause of the others is not known. V, J and clone size were drawn from that table, and D and trimming were deduced from the DNA. The sample table holds 150,000 to 200,000 clones, of which around 88% were seen once. Approximately 10% of the sample is held by the ten biggest clonotypes.

The chain couples TRBV18 to TRBJ1-1; confidence is insufficient to name the D gene. This receptor was identified in an adult who received the AZD1222 COVID-19 vaccine. Specimen: peripheral blood, collected 28 days after the second AZD1222 dose. The bases are TGTGCCAGCTCACTCGGACCTACTAACACTGAAGCTTTCTTT. This yields the protein CASSLGPTNTEAFF.